These 5 T cell receptor beta chains share one sample of origin, sequenced in a study of T cells in pancreatic ductal adenocarcinoma. Surgery without prior neoadjuvant therapy was the treatment of the selected pancreatic ductal adenocarcinoma patients. Profiled with immunoSEQ multiplex PCR; TCRdb holds only in-frame clones, not every one. The data show under 6,500 clones, with about 72% seen just once and roughly 10% held by the top ten. Sample: pancreatic tumor tissue. The receptors come from a human donor with pancreatic ductal adenocarcinoma.

The gene calls are TRBV7-2 and TRBJ2-5, with 9 bases lining up with TRBD1. The CDR3 contains 15 residues. Germline lookup yields CDR1 SGHTA and CDR2 FQGNSA. The junction had 5 bases not matched to a gene; V was cut back by 1 base and J by 5 bases. The CDR3 region has the DNA TGTGCCAGCAGCTTAGTGGGGACAGGGAGGGAGACCCAGTACTTC. Residues: CASSLVGTGRETQYF.

The rearrangement uses TRBV4-1 and TRBJ1-2, with TRBD1 as a possible D gene (6 bases). Per the germline V gene, CDR1 is MGHRA and CDR2 is YSYEKL. This CDR3 region has 13 residues. V was clipped by 4 bases and J by 2 bases, with 8 bases between them. DNA of the CDR3: TGCGCCAGCAGCCCAGGACAGAACTATGGCTACACCTTC. The encoded protein is CASSPGQNYGYTF.

The V call is TRBV11-3, the J call TRBJ1-1; D is unresolved. Per the germline V gene, CDR1 is SGHNT and CDR2 is YENEEA. CDR3 length: 12 amino acids. V was shortened by 2 bases and J by 6 bases, with 7 bases between the two germline ends. This CDR3 is CASSLNFAEAFF. The CDR3 DNA reads TGTGCCAGCAGCTTAAACTTCGCTGAAGCTTTCTTT.

This clone was picked up one time. The chain joins TRBV7-9 to TRBJ1-1, with a possible D match to TRBD1 (6 bases). The germline V and J ends were trimmed by 5 bases and 7 bases, with 26 bases remaining between them. From germline, CDR1 is SEHNR and CDR2 FQNEAQ (reference sequence). The CDR3 has 17 residues. This chain's CDR3 is CASSPRRGGLDALEAFF. For the CDR3, the DNA is TGTGCCAGCAGCCCGCGCCGGGGGGGCCTCGACGCCCTTGAAGCTTTCTTT. The full variable domain, completed using reference TRBV7-9 and TRBJ1-1, is DTGVSQNPRHKITKRGQNVTFRCDPISEHNRLYWYRQTLGQGPEFLTYFQNEAQLEKSRLLSDRFSAERPKGSFSTLEIQRTEQGDSAMYLCASSPRRGGLDALEAFFGQGTRLTVV.

J is TRBJ1-4 and V is TRBV7-9, with D perhaps TRBD1 (5 bases). Trimming left V 5 bases short and J 7 bases short, with 17 bases between. The CDR3 loop spans 15 amino acids. The germline V gene has CDR1 SEHNR and CDR2 FQNEAQ (reference sequence). CDR3: CASSAQGSGIEKLFF. The CDR3 DNA reads TGTGCCAGCAGCGCTCAAGGGTCAGGGATTGAAAAACTGTTTTTT.